The sequence of this TCR beta chain was determined in a study of T cells after yellow fever vaccination. TCRdb independently ran MiXCR on the 5' RACE reads; one entry per CDR3 protein. The sample holds 300,000 or so distinct CDR3 sequences, about 4% seen once. Trimming at V came to 0 bases and at J to 8 bases, leaving 3 bases not matched to a gene. Germline loops: CDR1 LGHNA, CDR2 YSLEER. The CDR3 is 14 amino acids. This chain joins TRBV4-3 and TRBJ2-1, with 8 bases identical to TRBD2. This sequence originates from a man younger than 35 who received the YFV17D yellow fever vaccine. The specimen was PBMCs, collected 5 days after the yellow fever booster vaccination. For the CDR3, the DNA is TGCGCCAGCAGCCAAGAAGCGGGAGACTATGAGCAGTTCTTC. It yields the protein CASSQEAGDYEQFF.